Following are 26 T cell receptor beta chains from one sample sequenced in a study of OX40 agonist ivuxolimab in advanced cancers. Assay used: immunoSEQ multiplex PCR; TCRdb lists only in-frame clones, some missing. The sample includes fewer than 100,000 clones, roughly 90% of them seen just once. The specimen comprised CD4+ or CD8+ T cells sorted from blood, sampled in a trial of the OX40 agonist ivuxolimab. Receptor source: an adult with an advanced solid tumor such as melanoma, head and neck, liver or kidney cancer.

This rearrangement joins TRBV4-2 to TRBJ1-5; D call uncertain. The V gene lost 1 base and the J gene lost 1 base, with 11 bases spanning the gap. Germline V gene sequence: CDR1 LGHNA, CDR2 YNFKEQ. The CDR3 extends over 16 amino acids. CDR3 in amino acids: CASSQVGFESNQPQHF. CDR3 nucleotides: TGTGCCAGCAGCCAAGTGGGGTTCGAAAGCAATCAGCCCCAGCATTTT.

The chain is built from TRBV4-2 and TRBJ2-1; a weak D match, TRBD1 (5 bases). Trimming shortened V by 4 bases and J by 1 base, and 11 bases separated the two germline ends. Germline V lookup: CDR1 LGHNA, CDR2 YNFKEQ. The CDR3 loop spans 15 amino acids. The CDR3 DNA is TGTGCCAGCAGCCCCTGGGGCGATTCCTACAATGAGCAGTTCTTC. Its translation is CASSPWGDSYNEQFF.

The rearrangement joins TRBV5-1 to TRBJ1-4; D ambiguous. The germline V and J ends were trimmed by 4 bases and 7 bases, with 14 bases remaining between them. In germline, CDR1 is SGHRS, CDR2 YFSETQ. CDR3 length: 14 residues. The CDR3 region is CASSPGGPGEKLFF. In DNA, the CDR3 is TGCGCCAGCAGCCCGGGTGGACCGGGTGAAAAACTGTTTTTT.

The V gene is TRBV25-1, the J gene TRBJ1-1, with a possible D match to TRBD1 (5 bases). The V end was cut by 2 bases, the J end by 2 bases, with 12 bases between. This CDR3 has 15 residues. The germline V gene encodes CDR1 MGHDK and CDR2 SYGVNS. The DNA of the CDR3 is TGTGCCAGCAGTGAACAGCAGGGTCTTAACACTGAAGCTTTCTTT. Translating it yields CASSEQQGLNTEAFF.

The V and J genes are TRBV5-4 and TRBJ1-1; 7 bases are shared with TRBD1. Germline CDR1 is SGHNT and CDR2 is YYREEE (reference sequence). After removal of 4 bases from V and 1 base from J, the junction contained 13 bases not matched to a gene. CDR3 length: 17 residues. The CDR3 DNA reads TGTGCCAGCAGCACCGGGACAGCGCTCTCAGGGAACACTGAAGCTTTCTTT. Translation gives CASSTGTALSGNTEAFF.

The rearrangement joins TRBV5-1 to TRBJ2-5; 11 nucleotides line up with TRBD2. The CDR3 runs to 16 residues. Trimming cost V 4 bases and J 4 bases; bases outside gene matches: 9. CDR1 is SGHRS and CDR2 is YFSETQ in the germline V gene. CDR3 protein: CASSRGLAGGGETQYF. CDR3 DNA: TGCGCCAGCAGCCGTGGGCTAGCGGGAGGTGGAGAGACCCAGTACTTC. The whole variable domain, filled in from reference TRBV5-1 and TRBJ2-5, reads KAGVTQTPRYLIKTRGQQVTLSCSPISGHRSVSWYQQTPGQGLQFLFEYFSETQRNKGNFPGRFSGRQFSNSRSEMNVSTLELGDSALYLCASSRGLAGGGETQYFGPGTRLLVL.

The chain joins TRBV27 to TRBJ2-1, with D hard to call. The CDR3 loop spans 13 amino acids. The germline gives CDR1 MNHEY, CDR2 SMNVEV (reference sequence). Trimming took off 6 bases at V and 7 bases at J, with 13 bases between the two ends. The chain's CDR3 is CASSSRPTNEQFF. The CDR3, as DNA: TGTGCCAGCAGCAGCCGCCCGACGAATGAGCAGTTCTTC.

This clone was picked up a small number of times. The CDR3 is CARPRGVPYEQYF. The CDR3 DNA is TGTGCCAGGCCGAGGGGTGTACCCTACGAGCAGTACTTC. The rearrangement uses TRBV19 and TRBJ2-7, with D perhaps assigned TRBD1 or TRBD2 (5 bases each). V was clipped by 9 bases and J by 2 bases, with 14 bases between them. Germline loops: CDR1 LNHDA, CDR2 SQIVND (reference sequence). The CDR3 totals 13 residues.

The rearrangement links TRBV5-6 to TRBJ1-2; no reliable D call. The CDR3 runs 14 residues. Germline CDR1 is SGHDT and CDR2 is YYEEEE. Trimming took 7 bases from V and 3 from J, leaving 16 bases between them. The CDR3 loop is CASCLGRADYGYTF. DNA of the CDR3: TGTGCCAGCTGTCTCGGCCGGGCTGACTATGGCTACACCTTC.

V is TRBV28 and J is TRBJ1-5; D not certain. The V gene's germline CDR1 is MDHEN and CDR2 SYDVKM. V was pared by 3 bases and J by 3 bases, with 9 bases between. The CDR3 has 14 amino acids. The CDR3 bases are TGTGCCAGCAGTTTGTCGAGCCTCAATCAGCCCCAGCATTTT. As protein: CASSLSSLNQPQHF.

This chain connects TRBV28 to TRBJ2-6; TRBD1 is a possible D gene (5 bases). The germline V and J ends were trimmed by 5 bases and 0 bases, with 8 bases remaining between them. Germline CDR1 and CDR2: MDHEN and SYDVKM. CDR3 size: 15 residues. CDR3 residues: CASSGTGSGANVLTF. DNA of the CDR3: TGTGCCAGCAGTGGTACAGGCTCTGGGGCCAACGTCCTGACTTTC.

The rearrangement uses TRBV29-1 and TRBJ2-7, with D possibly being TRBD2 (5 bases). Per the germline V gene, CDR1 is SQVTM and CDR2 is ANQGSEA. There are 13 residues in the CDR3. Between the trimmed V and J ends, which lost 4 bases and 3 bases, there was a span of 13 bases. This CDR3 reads CSVVSIGGYEQYF. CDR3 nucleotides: TGCAGCGTTGTGTCCATTGGAGGCTACGAGCAGTACTTC.

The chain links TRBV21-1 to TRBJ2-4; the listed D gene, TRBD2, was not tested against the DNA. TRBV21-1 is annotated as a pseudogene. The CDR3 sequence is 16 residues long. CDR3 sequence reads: CASSKRCAIAKNIQYF. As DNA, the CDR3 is TGTGCCAGCAGCAAACGATGCGCGATAGCCAAAAACATTCAGTACTTC.

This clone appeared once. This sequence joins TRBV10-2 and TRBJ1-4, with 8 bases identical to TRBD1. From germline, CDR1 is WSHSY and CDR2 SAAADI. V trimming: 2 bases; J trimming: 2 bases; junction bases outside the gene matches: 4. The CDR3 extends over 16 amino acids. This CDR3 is CASSEPRTGTNEKLFF. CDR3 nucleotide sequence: TGCGCCAGCAGTGAGCCCCGGACAGGGACTAATGAAAAACTGTTTTTT.

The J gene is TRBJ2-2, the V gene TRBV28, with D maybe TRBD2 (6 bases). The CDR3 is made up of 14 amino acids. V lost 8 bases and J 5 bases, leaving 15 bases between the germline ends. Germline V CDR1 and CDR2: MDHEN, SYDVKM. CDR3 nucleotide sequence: TGTGCCAGCCGAGTAGGAGGGAAAACCGGGGAGCTGTTTTTT. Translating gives CASRVGGKTGELFF.

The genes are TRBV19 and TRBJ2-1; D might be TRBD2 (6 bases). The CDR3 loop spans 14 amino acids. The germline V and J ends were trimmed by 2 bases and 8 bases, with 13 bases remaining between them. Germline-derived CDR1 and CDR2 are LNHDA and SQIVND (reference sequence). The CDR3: CASSILLGRHEQFF. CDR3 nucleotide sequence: TGTGCCAGTAGTATACTTTTGGGGAGGCATGAGCAGTTCTTC.

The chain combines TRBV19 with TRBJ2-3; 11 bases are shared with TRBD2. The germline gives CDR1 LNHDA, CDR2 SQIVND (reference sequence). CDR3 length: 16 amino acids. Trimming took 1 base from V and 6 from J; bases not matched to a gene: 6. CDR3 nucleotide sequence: TGTGCCAGTAGTATAGCTCTAGCGGGGGGCGGGGATACGCAGTATTTT. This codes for CASSIALAGGGDTQYF.

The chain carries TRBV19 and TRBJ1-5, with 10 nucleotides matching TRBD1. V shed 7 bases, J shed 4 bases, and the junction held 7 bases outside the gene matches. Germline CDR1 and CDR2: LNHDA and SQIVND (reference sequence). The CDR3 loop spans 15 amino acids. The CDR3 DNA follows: TGTGCCAGTACCGGACAGGGGGGTTGGAATCAGCCCCAGCATTTT. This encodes CASTGQGGWNQPQHF.

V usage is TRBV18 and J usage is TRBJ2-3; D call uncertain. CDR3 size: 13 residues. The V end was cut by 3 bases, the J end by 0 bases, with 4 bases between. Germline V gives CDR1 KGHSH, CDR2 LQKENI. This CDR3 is CASSPHSTDTQYF. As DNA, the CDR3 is TGTGCCAGCTCACCGCACAGCACAGATACGCAGTATTTT.

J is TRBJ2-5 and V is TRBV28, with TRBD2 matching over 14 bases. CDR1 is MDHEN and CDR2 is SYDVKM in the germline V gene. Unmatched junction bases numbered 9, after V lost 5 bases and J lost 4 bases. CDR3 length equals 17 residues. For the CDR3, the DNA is TGTGCCAGCAGTCCTCCGGGACTAGCGGGAGAGGGAGAGACCCAGTACTTC. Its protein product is CASSPPGLAGEGETQYF.

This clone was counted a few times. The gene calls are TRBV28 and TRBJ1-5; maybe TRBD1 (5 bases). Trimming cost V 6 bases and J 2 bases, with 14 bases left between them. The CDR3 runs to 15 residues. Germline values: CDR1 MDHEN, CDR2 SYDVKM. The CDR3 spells CASRQGFGGNQPQHF. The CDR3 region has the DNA TGTGCCAGCAGGCAGGGTTTCGGGGGCAATCAGCCCCAGCATTTT. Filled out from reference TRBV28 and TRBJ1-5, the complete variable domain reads DVKVTQSSRYLVKRTGEKVFLECVQDMDHENMFWYRQDPGLGLRLIYFSYDVKMKEKGDIPEGYSVSREKKERFSLILESASTNQTSMYLCASRQGFGGNQPQHFGDGTRLSIL.

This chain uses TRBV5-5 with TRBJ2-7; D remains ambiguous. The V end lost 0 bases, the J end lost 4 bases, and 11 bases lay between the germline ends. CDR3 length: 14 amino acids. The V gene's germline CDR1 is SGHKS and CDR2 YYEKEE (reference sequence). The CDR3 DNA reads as TGTGCCAGCAGCTTGGAGCTAGGATCTTACGAGCAGTACTTC. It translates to CASSLELGSYEQYF.

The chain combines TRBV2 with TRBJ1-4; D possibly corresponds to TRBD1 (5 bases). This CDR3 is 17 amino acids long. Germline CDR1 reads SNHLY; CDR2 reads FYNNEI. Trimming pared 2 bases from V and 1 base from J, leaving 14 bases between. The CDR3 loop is CASSEKGRVGTNEKLFF. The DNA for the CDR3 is TGTGCCAGCAGTGAAAAGGGGAGGGTCGGAACTAATGAAAAACTGTTTTTT.

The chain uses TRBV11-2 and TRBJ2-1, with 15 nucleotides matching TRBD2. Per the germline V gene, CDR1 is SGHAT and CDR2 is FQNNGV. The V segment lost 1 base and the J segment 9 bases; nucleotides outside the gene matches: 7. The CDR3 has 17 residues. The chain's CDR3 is CASSLARTSGRGGEQFF. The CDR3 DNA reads TGTGCCAGCAGCTTAGCCCGGACTAGCGGGAGGGGAGGTGAGCAGTTCTTC. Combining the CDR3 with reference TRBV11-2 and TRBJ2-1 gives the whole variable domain EAGVAQSPRYKIIEKRQSVAFWCNPISGHATLYWYQQILGQGPKLLIQFQNNGVVDDSQLPKDRFSAERLKGVDSTLKIQPAKLEDSAVYLCASSLARTSGRGGEQFFGPGTRLTVL.

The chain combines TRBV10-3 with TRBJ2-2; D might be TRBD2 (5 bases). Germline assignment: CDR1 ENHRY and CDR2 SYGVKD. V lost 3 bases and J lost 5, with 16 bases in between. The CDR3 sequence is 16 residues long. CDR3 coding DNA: TGTGCCATCAGTGACTCGACTACCCGCGGGACCGGGGAGCTGTTTTTT. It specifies CAISDSTTRGTGELFF.

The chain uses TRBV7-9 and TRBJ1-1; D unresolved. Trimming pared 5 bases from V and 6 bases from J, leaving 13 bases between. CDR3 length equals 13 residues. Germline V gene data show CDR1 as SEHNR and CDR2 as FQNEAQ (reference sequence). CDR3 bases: TGTGCCAGCAGCCGCTCAAAGACGGCTGAAGCTTTCTTT. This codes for CASSRSKTAEAFF.